These 7 T cell receptor beta chains came from one sample sequenced in a study of metastatic and nonmetastatic thyroid tumors. TCRdb re-called clones from the PCR reads using MiXCR. The sample lists tens of thousands of clones; approximately 15% were seen once. Thyroid surgery took place with no prior treatment in any patient. The specimen was blood. These receptors all stem from a female donor with papillary thyroid cancer or a benign thyroid nodule (not recorded which). Some clones in this sample may be carry-over from other donors' samples.

A note on this clone: This clone may be a read error of a much larger clone one base away. The chain is built from TRBV14 and TRBJ1-5; D remains unclear. The CDR3 is made up of 13 amino acids. Germline V gene lookup returns CDR1 SGHDN and CDR2 FVKESK. The CDR3 reads CASSQDGNQPQRF. The CDR3 DNA follows: TGTGCCAGCAGCCAAGACGGTAATCAGCCCCAGCGTTTT.

This clone has a handful of counts. The same CDR3 also results from other DNA sequences found in this sample. The chain couples TRBV20-1 to TRBJ2-7; D possibly uses TRBD1 or TRBD2 (7 bases each). The V gene lost 4 bases and the J gene lost 0 bases, with 16 bases spanning the gap. CDR1 and CDR2 from the germline V gene are DFQATT and SNEGSKA (reference sequence). This CDR3 is 15 amino acids long. The CDR3 loop reads CSAKGGGTTSYEQYF. Here the CDR3 DNA reads TGCAGTGCTAAGGGAGGGGGCACCACCTCCTACGAGCAGTACTTC.

This clone was picked up many times. V usage is TRBV9 and J usage is TRBJ1-5; no clear D gene. This CDR3 contains 12 residues. Germline CDR1 is SGDLS and CDR2 is YYNGEE. V dropped 3 bases and J dropped 6 bases, with 7 bases sitting between them. The DNA for the CDR3 is TGTGCCAGCAGCGGGACGGGTCAGCCCCAGCATTTT. It specifies CASSGTGQPQHF.

This clone was detected many times. The chain combines TRBV5-1 with TRBJ2-5; possibly TRBD2 for D (6 bases). Looked up from germline, CDR1 is SGHRS and CDR2 is YFSETQ. The V gene lost 7 bases and the J gene lost 5 bases, with 9 bases spanning the gap. The CDR3 consists of 11 residues. Here the CDR3 DNA reads TGCGCCAGCGGGGGGAGCGAGACCCAGTACTTC. This gives the protein CASGGSETQYF.

This clone was recorded once. One junction end does not reproduce the germline sequence, and a read error may be involved. This rearrangement joins TRBV5-1 to TRBJ2-1; TRBD1 matches 8 bases. The germline CDR1 and CDR2 sequences are SGHRS and YFSETQ. This CDR3 spans 15 amino acids. As DNA, the CDR3 is TGCGCCAGCAGCTTGGTGGGCAGGGGGCAGAATGATCAGTTCTTC. It codes for CASSLVGRGQNDQFF. The complete variable domain, with remaining parts taken from reference TRBV5-1 and TRBJ2-1, reads KAGVTQTPRYLIKTRGQQVTLSCSPISGHRSVSWYQQTPGQGLQFLFEYFSETQRNKGNFPGRFSGRQFSNSRSEMNVSTLELGDSALYLCASSLVGRGQNDQFFGPGTRLTVL.

This clone was observed many times. J is TRBJ2-7 and V is TRBV6-1; TRBD2 aligns across 10 bases. This CDR3 has 15 residues. J gave up 2 bases and V 2 bases, and 3 bases lay outside the gene matches. The V gene's germline CDR1 is MNHNS and CDR2 SASEGT. For the CDR3, the DNA is TGTGCCAGCAGTGAAAGGACTAGCGGAGCCTACGAGCAGTACTTC. Translating gives CASSERTSGAYEQYF.

The chain couples TRBV5-1 to TRBJ2-1; no definite D call. The CDR3 is made up of 13 amino acids. Germline V lookup: CDR1 SGHRS, CDR2 YFSETQ. Deletions cut 5 bases from V and 4 bases from J, with 10 bases between. The CDR3 loop reads CASRASPYNEQFF. The CDR3 bases are TGCGCCAGCAGGGCTTCTCCTTACAATGAGCAGTTCTTC.